These T cell receptor beta chains were read from a single sample in a study of cytomegalovirus exposure and HLA in healthy donors. Assay: immunoSEQ multiplex PCR; the TCRdb copy retains only in-frame clones and omits some. The sample has 70,000 to 90,000 clones, more than 70% seen once. The specimen was PBMCs. These receptors were taken from a man aged 55 to 69 in good health and CMV-seronegative. CDR3s include the opening cysteine and the closing phenylalanine or tryptophan. Each record gives: clone size, D gene, J gene, V gene, CDR3 DNA, CDR3 protein. D genes are given only for firm matches. Where a row states a size, it is once, few, many or the class of an expanded clone; other rows omit it.

NA | TRBD1 | TRBJ1-2 | TRBV6-1 | TGTGCCAGCAGCCGCACAGGGGGGCCAAACTATGGCTACACCTTC | CASSRTGGPNYGYTF
NA | NA | TRBJ1-2 | TRBV29-1 | TGCAGCGCCTTAGGGACTTCCCTCGGTTCAGGAGGCTACACCTTC | CSALGTSLGSGGYTF
NA | NA | TRBJ2-3 | TRBV2 | TGTGCCAGCAGTGAAGCGCAGAGCACAGATACGCAGTATTTT | CASSEAQSTDTQYF
once | NA | TRBJ2-5 | TRBV6-5 | TGTGCCAGCAGTTACTCCGGCAGGGTGGGGGAGACCCAGTACTTC | CASSYSGRVGETQYF
NA | TRBD1 | TRBJ1-2 | TRBV7-9 | TGTGCCAGCAGCTTCGGACAGGGCAGTGGCTATGGCTACACCTTC | CASSFGQGSGYGYTF
few | NA | TRBJ2-5 | TRBV5-1 | TGCGCCAGCAGCTTGGCCGGGGAGACCCAGTACTTC | CASSLAGETQYF
NA | NA | TRBJ2-7 | TRBV30 | TGTGCCTGGACAGACTACAACGAGCAGTACTTC | CAWTDYNEQYF
NA | NA | TRBJ2-1 | TRBV6-6 | TGTGCCAGCAGTAGCAACAATGAGCAGTTCTTC | CASSSNNEQFF
NA | NA | TRBJ1-1 | TRBV30 | TGTGCCTGGAGTGTAACTTTGGCGGGTGAAGCTTTCTTT | CAWSVTLAGEAFF
NA | TRBD2 | TRBJ2-5 | TRBV5-1 | TGCGCCAGCAGCCCGGGACTAGCGGGGGGGCTGCAAGAGACCCAGTACTTC | CASSPGLAGGLQETQYF
NA | TRBD2 | TRBJ2-1 | TRBV4-1 | TGCGCCAGCAGCCAAGGGCGGGGGGGCGGGAATGAGCAGTTCTTC | CASSQGRGGGNEQFF
NA | TRBD1 | TRBJ1-1 | TRBV29-1 | TGCAGCGTTGCCAAACAGGGGCGAGTAATTGAAGCTTTCTTT | CSVAKQGRVIEAFF
NA | TRBD2 | TRBJ2-5 | TRBV5-6 | TGTGCCAGCAGCCCGGGACTAGCGGGGGGGTACCAAGAGACCCAGTACTTC | CASSPGLAGGYQETQYF
NA | NA | TRBJ2-1 | TRBV5-6 | TGTGCCAGCAGCTTGGTGTTTGCGAACTCCTACAATGAGCAGTTCTTC | CASSLVFANSYNEQFF
NA | NA | TRBJ1-1 | TRBV2 | TGTGCCAGCATACCCGAGGCGGTTAACACTGAAGCTTTCTTT | CASIPEAVNTEAFF
few | TRBD1 | TRBJ1-2 | TRBV9 | TGTGCCAGCAGTGAGACAGGGGGCGCGGGAGGCTACACCTTC | CASSETGGAGGYTF
NA | NA | TRBJ1-2 | TRBV7-2 | TGTGCCAGCAGCTTAGAGTCGAGATTTGGCTACACCTTC | CASSLESRFGYTF
NA | TRBD2 | TRBJ2-7 | TRBV30 | TGTGCCTGGAGACTTAGGTCTAGCGGAGGGCAGCACTTC | CAWRLRSSGGQHF
NA | NA | TRBJ2-5 | TRBV19 | TGTGCCAGTAGCCGCGCCTACCTCCCGAGGGTCCAAGAGACCCAGTACTTC | CASSRAYLPRVQETQYF
NA | NA | TRBJ2-7 | TRBV18 | TGTGCCAGCTCACCACTAAAACTAAGCTCCTACGAGCAGTACTTC | CASSPLKLSSYEQYF
NA | NA | TRBJ2-3 | TRBV6-1 | TGTGCCAGCAGTGAACCGGAGGGGACAGATACGCAGTATTTT | CASSEPEGTDTQYF
NA | NA | TRBJ1-4 | TRBV19 | TGTGCCAGTAGTCCAGAAACAGGGATGGTTGATGAAAAACTGTTTTTT | CASSPETGMVDEKLFF
few | TRBD1 | TRBJ1-1 | TRBV27 | TGTGCCAGCAGTTTACCGGGACAGGGCACTGAAGCTTTCTTT | CASSLPGQGTEAFF
NA | NA | TRBJ2-7 | TRBV7-6 | TGTGCCAGCAGCTTAACTCCGGGACACGTCTACGAGCAGTACTTC | CASSLTPGHVYEQYF
NA | NA | TRBJ1-1 | TRBV19 | TGTGCCAGTAGTTCGCGGACTAGGGGGACTGAAGCTTTCTTT | CASSSRTRGTEAFF
NA | NA | TRBJ2-3 | TRBV7-6 | TGTGCCAGCAGCTTAGTCCCTCGGGGTGGCACAGATACGCAGTATTTT | CASSLVPRGGTDTQYF
NA | TRBD1 | TRBJ1-1 | TRBV27 | TGTGCCAGCAGTCCTCTGCGGGACAGGGGGGTCACTGAAGCTTTCTTT | CASSPLRDRGVTEAFF
NA | NA | TRBJ1-6 | TRBV6-5 | TGTGCCAGCAGTTACAAGCAGGGTCCCTCACCCCTCCACTTT | CASSYKQGPSPLHF
few | NA | TRBJ1-6 | TRBV4-1 | TGCGCCAGCAGCCAAGACCAGGGCTATAATTCACCCCTCCACTTT | CASSQDQGYNSPLHF
NA | NA | TRBJ2-7 | TRBV6-5 | TGTGCCAGCAGTTACTCCCGTGAGAGGTACGAGCAGTACTTC | CASSYSRERYEQYF
NA | TRBD2 | TRBJ2-4 | TRBV13 | TGTGCCAGCAGCCTTACTAGCGGGGGATCCAAAAACATTCAGTACTTC | CASSLTSGGSKNIQYF
few | NA | TRBJ2-7 | TRBV4-2 | TGTGCCAGCAGCCAGAACTGCTACGAGCAGTACTTC | CASSQNCYEQYF
NA | TRBD2 | TRBJ2-1 | TRBV11-1 | TGTGCCAGCAGCTTAGTCAGCCTAGCGGGGGGGCAAAATGAGCAGTTCTTC | CASSLVSLAGGQNEQFF
NA | NA | TRBJ2-1 | TRBV15 | TGTGCCACCAGTACCACCGCAACAGGGTCGGTCCAAAGGAATGAGCAGTTCTTC | CATSTTATGSVQRNEQFF
NA | NA | TRBJ1-1 | TRBV9 | TGTGCCAGCAGCGCTGGCGGGGGGCGCGGCACTGAAGCTTTCTTT | CASSAGGGRGTEAFF
NA | TRBD2 | TRBJ2-7 | TRBV4-1 | TGCGCCAGCAGCCAAGAGGCTAGCGGCTCCTACGAGCAGTACTTC | CASSQEASGSYEQYF
once | NA | TRBJ1-3 | TRBV30 | TGTGCCTGGAGTCCCTCCACAGTCTCTGGAAACACCATATATTTT | CAWSPSTVSGNTIYF
NA | NA | TRBJ1-2 | TRBV30 | TGTGCCTGGAGTGTTCAGGGAAACTCCTATGGCTACACCTTC | CAWSVQGNSYGYTF
NA | NA | TRBJ1-5 | TRBV7-9 | TGTGCCAGCAGCGCCAGAGACAGAGGAGCAGGCCAGCCCCAGCATTTT | CASSARDRGAGQPQHF
NA | TRBD2 | TRBJ2-7 | TRBV6-1 | TGTGCCAGCAGTCTAGCGGGGGACTCCTACGAGCAGTACTTC | CASSLAGDSYEQYF
NA | NA | TRBJ2-1 | TRBV2 | TGTGCCAGCGTCAGGGTTAGCTCCTACAATGAGCAGTTCTTC | CASVRVSSYNEQFF
NA | NA | TRBJ1-3 | TRBV12-5 | TGTGCTAGTGGCTCACAGAGTAGCTCTGGAAACACCATATATTTT | CASGSQSSSGNTIYF
NA | TRBD1 | TRBJ2-7 | TRBV9 | TGTGCCAGCGCCGAGGACAGGGGGGCCGACGAGCAGTACTTC | CASAEDRGADEQYF
NA | NA | TRBJ2-7 | TRBV4-1 | TGCGCCAGCAGCAGACTTGGAACACAACCCTCCTACGAGCAGTACTTC | CASSRLGTQPSYEQYF
NA | NA | TRBJ1-1 | TRBV10-1 | TGCGCCAGCAGAGTTGGACAGTCCGGGGAAGCTTTCTTT | CASRVGQSGEAFF
NA | NA | TRBJ2-2 | TRBV10-3 | TGTGCCATCAATCCCGGCGAGGGGGGGACCGGGGAGCTGTTTTTT | CAINPGEGGTGELFF
NA | NA | TRBJ2-5 | TRBV23-1 | TGCGCCAGCAGTCTACGGGGGGCCGGAGAGACCCAGTACTTC | CASSLRGAGETQYF
NA | NA | TRBJ2-3 | TRBV27 | TGTGCCAGCAGTTTATTCCATGCAGATACGCAGTATTTT | CASSLFHADTQYF
NA | TRBD2 | TRBJ2-7 | TRBV5-1 | TGCGCCAGCAGCGAGGGACTAGCGGGGGGAGAGCAGTACTTC | CASSEGLAGGEQYF